These 28 T cell receptor beta chains originate from one sample sequenced in a study of Graves' ophthalmopathy and Graves' hyperthyroidism. Amplifying from RNA transcripts, the study obtained TCR beta CDR3 regions. Second-round multiplex PCR followed a first-round RT-PCR using HTBI primers. TCRdb used MiXCR to reprocess the multiplex PCR reads, holding one entry per CDR3 protein. In the table there are some 390,000 distinct CDR3 sequences, around 18% of which are singletons. Sequencing used peripheral blood. These receptors were collected from a woman under 30 with Graves' ophthalmopathy.

This clonotype was observed a handful of times. The chain combines TRBV6-5 with TRBJ1-5, with 7 bases that match TRBD1. With 1 base clipped from V and 4 bases from J, the junction kept 4 bases outside the gene matches. The germline gives CDR1 MNHEY, CDR2 SVGAGI. CDR3 length equals 15 residues. DNA for the CDR3: TGTGCCAGCAGTTACTGGGACAGCGCTAATCAGCCCCAGCATTTT. It translates to CASSYWDSANQPQHF.

The gene calls are TRBV19 and TRBJ2-2; 7 bases map to TRBD2. This CDR3 is built from 14 residues. V lost 10 bases to trimming and J lost 5 bases; unmatched junction nucleotides: 10. The germline gives CDR1 LNHDA, CDR2 SQIVND (reference sequence). CDR3 bases: TGTGCCACAAGCGGGGTACATGGGACCGGGGAGCTGTTTTTT. This sequence encodes CATSGVHGTGELFF.

In this sample, this clonotype turned up many times. The rearrangement joins TRBV4-3 to TRBJ1-1, with D tentatively TRBD1 (5 bases). V lost 6 bases, J lost 4 bases, and 12 bases lay in between. The CDR3 is 13 amino acids. Looked up from germline, CDR1 is LGHNA and CDR2 is YSLEER. This chain's CDR3 is CASSRNGGTEAFF. In nucleotides, the CDR3 is TGCGCCAGCAGTCGCAACGGGGGCACTGAAGCTTTCTTT.

This clonotype was seen repeatedly, ten times or more. The chain joins TRBV10-3 to TRBJ2-7; 13 positions agree with TRBD2. V was clipped by 10 bases and J by 1 base; unmatched bases: 10. Per germline, CDR1 ENHRY and CDR2 SYGVKD. This CDR3 contains 16 residues. This CDR3 is CATTTSGGHTSYEQYF. In DNA form, the CDR3 reads TGTGCCACCACGACTAGCGGGGGGCATACGTCCTACGAGCAGTACTTC.

This clonotype was recorded at least ten times. One end of the junction varies from germline; a read error may be responsible. The chain is built from TRBV27 and TRBJ1-1; tentatively, D is TRBD1 (5 bases). Per germline, CDR1 MNHEY and CDR2 SMNVEV (reference sequence). CDR3 length: 15 amino acids. CDR3 residues: CVSSPRGQTNTEAFF. The CDR3 DNA sequence: TGTGTCAGCAGTCCGAGGGGTCAGACGAACACTGAAGCTTTCTTT.

This clonotype is a singleton in its sample. V and J are TRBV5-1 and TRBJ2-5, with a tentative D call TRBD2 (6 bases). This CDR3 is built from 14 residues. The V end lost 0 bases, the J end lost 4 bases, and 10 bases lay between the germline ends. CDR1 SGHRS and CDR2 YFSETQ come from the germline V gene. The CDR3 loop reads CASSLATGAETQYF. Here the CDR3 DNA reads TGCGCCAGCAGCTTGGCAACGGGAGCAGAGACCCAGTACTTC.

This clonotype was seen at least ten times. The V call is TRBV20-1, the J call TRBJ2-7; D is tentatively TRBD1 or TRBD2 (6 bases each). The germline CDR1 and CDR2 sequences are DFQATT and SNEGSKA (reference sequence). V lost 5 bases and J lost 8, with 19 bases in between. The CDR3 has 13 residues. The CDR3 region is CSAGPLGGRQQYF. The DNA of the CDR3 is TGCAGTGCTGGTCCATTGGGGGGCAGGCAGCAGTACTTC.

This clonotype was seen ten or more times. In nucleotides, the CDR3 is TGCAGTGCTAGGGAGACAGGGCGGACTGAAGCTTTCTTT. Encoded protein: CSARETGRTEAFF. This sequence joins TRBV20-1 and TRBJ1-1; 7 nucleotides agree with TRBD1. V lost 3 bases to trimming and J lost 5 bases; unmatched junction nucleotides: 6. The CDR3 is made up of 13 amino acids. CDR1 is DFQATT and CDR2 is SNEGSKA in the germline V gene (reference sequence).

There are many counts of this clonotype. V usage is TRBV11-3 and J usage is TRBJ1-1; D may be TRBD1 (5 bases). The germline CDR1 and CDR2 sequences are SGHNT and YENEEA. Trimming shortened V by 4 bases and J by 2 bases, and 8 bases separated the two germline ends. CDR3 length: 13 residues. Written as DNA, the CDR3 is TGTGCCAGCAGCTGGACACTAAACACTGAAGCTTTCTTT. Protein product: CASSWTLNTEAFF.

This clonotype was recorded many times. V is TRBV24-1 and J is TRBJ2-5, with D unclear. CDR1 is KGHDR, CDR2 SFDVKD, per germline. Trimming stripped 1 base from V and 0 bases from J, with 8 bases between. This CDR3 contains 15 residues. The CDR3: CATSDFVAYQETQYF. CDR3 coding DNA: TGTGCCACCAGTGATTTCGTGGCTTACCAAGAGACCCAGTACTTC.

This clonotype was seen a few times. The V gene is TRBV6-2 or TRBV6-3, the J gene TRBJ2-5; D possibly corresponds to TRBD1 (6 bases). The CDR3 is 15 residues long. With 8 bases removed from V and 1 base from J, the gap between germline ends came to 17 bases. Per germline, CDR1 MNHEY and CDR2 SVGEGT. The CDR3 protein is CASGRDGQIQETQYF. CDR3 nucleotide sequence: TGTGCCAGCGGACGTGACGGACAGATCCAAGAGACCCAGTACTTC.

This clonotype showed up many times. This chain uses TRBV12-3 or TRBV12-4 with TRBJ1-5; 8 bases align to TRBD1. The CDR3 extends over 18 amino acids. V gave up 5 bases and J gave up 0 bases; unmatched junction bases: 12. CDR3: CASSLGQGLPFSNQPQHF. CDR3 nucleotides: TGTGCCAGCAGTCTAGGACAGGGACTACCTTTTAGCAATCAGCCCCAGCATTTT.

This clonotype appeared many times. DNA for the CDR3: TGTGCCAGCAGTTACGGGGCCGGAACTGAAGCTTTCTTT. Protein: CASSYGAGTEAFF. The chain is built from TRBV6-5 and TRBJ1-1; D might be TRBD1 (5 bases). V gave up 2 bases and J gave up 5 bases, with 9 bases separating them. This CDR3 region has 13 residues. Germline V gives CDR1 MNHEY, CDR2 SVGAGI.

This clonotype occurred many times. The chain links TRBV29-1 to TRBJ2-5; no clear D gene. V was trimmed by 6 bases and J by 1 base, leaving 9 bases between them. Germline V CDR1 and CDR2: SQVTM, ANQGSEA. The CDR3 runs to 12 residues. Here the CDR3 DNA reads TGCAGCGTAGCCCCAGCCCAAGAGACCCAGTACTTC. Translated, it gives CSVAPAQETQYF.

This clonotype came up many times. The chain combines TRBV10-3 with TRBJ2-7; TRBD1 matches at 8 bases. The V gene's germline CDR1 is ENHRY and CDR2 SYGVKD. The ends lost 9 bases at V and 0 bases at J; junction bases unmatched: 10. The CDR3 is 15 residues long. The CDR3 DNA is TGTGCCATTGCCCCGGCGGGACAGGTCTCCTACGAGCAGTACTTC. It specifies CAIAPAGQVSYEQYF.

In its sample, this clonotype was seen a few times. The CDR3 loop reads CASSPDYYYEQYF. The CDR3 DNA reads TGTGCCAGCTCACCTGACTATTACTACGAGCAGTACTTC. This chain connects TRBV18 to TRBJ2-7, with a possible D match to TRBD2 (5 bases). Trimming took 3 bases from V and 3 from J, leaving 9 bases between them. From germline, CDR1 is KGHSH and CDR2 LQKENI. The CDR3 covers 13 residues.

This clonotype was recorded many times. J is TRBJ2-5 and V is TRBV20-1, with 7 nucleotides matching TRBD2. The CDR3 has 13 amino acids. The J segment lost 0 bases and the V segment lost 6 bases, leaving 4 bases of the junction unmatched. Germline CDR1 reads DFQATT; CDR2 reads SNEGSKA (reference sequence). The CDR3 region has the DNA TGCAGTGCGCTAGCGGAGTACCAAGAGACCCAGTACTTC. Its protein is CSALAEYQETQYF.

The gene calls are TRBV7-2 and TRBJ2-2; no clear D. This CDR3 is 14 amino acids long. V was shortened by 4 bases and J by 1 base, with 7 bases between the two germline ends. CDR1 is SGHTA and CDR2 is FQGNSA in the germline V gene. The DNA of the CDR3 is TGTGCCAGCAGCTCGGCAAGGAACACCGGGGAGCTGTTTTTT. Translated: CASSSARNTGELFF.

This clonotype was counted ten times or more. V gene TRBV6-2 or TRBV6-3 combines with J gene TRBJ2-4; 8 nucleotides agree with TRBD1. Germline loops: CDR1 MNHEY, CDR2 SVGEGT. V lost 0 bases to trimming and J lost 15 bases; unmatched junction nucleotides: 7. The CDR3 runs to 13 residues. CDR3 DNA: TGTGCCAGCAGTTACTCCTGGACAGGGCTGGTGTACTTC. Its protein is CASSYSWTGLVYF.

V and J are TRBV12-3 or TRBV12-4 and TRBJ1-1; D is perhaps TRBD1 (6 bases). The CDR3 is 14 amino acids. Between the trimmed V and J ends, which lost 6 bases and 6 bases, there was a span of 17 bases. In DNA, the CDR3 is TGTGCCAGCAGCCCAGGATTTGGGGGCGCTGAAGCTTTCTTT. Translation: CASSPGFGGAEAFF.

The chain couples TRBV20-1 to TRBJ2-7; 10 bases map to TRBD2. From germline, CDR1 is DFQATT and CDR2 SNEGSKA (reference sequence). The CDR3 extends over 14 amino acids. Trimming removed 5 bases from V and 2 bases from J; junction bases left unmatched: 6. CDR3 sequence (DNA): TGCAGTGCTTTTTCTAGCGGGGGACCCTACGAGCAGTACTTC. This translates into CSAFSSGGPYEQYF.

This clonotype was picked up many times. This sequence joins TRBV20-1 and TRBJ2-5; tentative D call: TRBD2 (5 bases). V lost 4 bases and J 5 bases, leaving 17 bases between the germline ends. Germline CDR1 and CDR2: DFQATT and SNEGSKA (reference sequence). The CDR3 length is 14 residues. This CDR3 is CSATLLGILETQYF. CDR3 in DNA: TGCAGTGCTACCCTTCTCGGGATTTTGGAGACCCAGTACTTC.

The gene calls are TRBV6-2 or TRBV6-3 and TRBJ2-5, with D perhaps TRBD1 (6 bases). Trimming removed 8 bases from V and 5 bases from J, with 15 bases in between. Germline CDR1 and CDR2: MNHEY and SVGEGT. This CDR3 has 13 amino acids. CDR3: CASGPGDMETQYF. The CDR3 DNA is TGTGCCAGCGGTCCAGGGGATATGGAGACCCAGTACTTC.

This clonotype occurred a few times. This sequence joins TRBV7-8 and TRBJ1-5, with TRBD1 as a possible D gene (5 bases). Germline V gene data show CDR1 as SGHVS and CDR2 as FQNEAQ. Trimming cost V 1 base and J 0 bases, with 10 bases left between them. This CDR3 contains 16 residues. The DNA of the CDR3 is TGTGCCAGCAGCTTAGAAGGGGCCTATAGCAATCAGCCCCAGCATTTT. Protein sequence: CASSLEGAYSNQPQHF.

This clonotype has ten or more counts. The CDR3 here is CASSPGGANYGYTF. The CDR3, as DNA: TGTGCCAGCAGTCCGGGGGGGGCGAACTATGGCTACACCTTC. The rearrangement joins TRBV6-1 to TRBJ1-2; perhaps TRBD1 as D (6 bases). CDR1 and CDR2 from the germline V gene are MNHNS and SASEGT. The CDR3 has 14 amino acids. Trimming removed 5 bases at V and 2 bases at J, with 12 bases between.

The sample holds many counts of this clonotype. This chain connects TRBV20-1 to TRBJ1-5; 7 bases agree with TRBD1. The CDR3 is 14 amino acids. Germline CDR1 DFQATT, CDR2 SNEGSKA (reference sequence). J lost 3 bases, V lost 5 bases, and 7 bases had no gene match. The DNA for the CDR3 is TGCAGTGCTTCCCTTGGACAGGTCAATCAGCCCCAGCATTTT. This translates into CSASLGQVNQPQHF.

The table lists this clonotype with many counts. The chain joins TRBV6-5 to TRBJ2-7; no clear D. The CDR3 runs to 12 residues. Between the trimmed V and J ends, which lost 7 bases and 2 bases, there was a span of 9 bases. The germline gives CDR1 MNHEY, CDR2 SVGAGI. CDR3 in DNA: TGTGCCAGCATTTCTCCCACCTACGAGCAGTACTTC. Translated, it gives CASISPTYEQYF.

V is TRBV30 and J is TRBJ1-1; D is ambiguous. Germline loops: CDR1 GTSNPN, CDR2 SVGIG (reference sequence). V lost 4 bases to trimming and J lost 4 bases, with 13 bases between them. The CDR3 runs 13 residues. CDR3 residues: CAWTYGQSTEAFF. The CDR3, as DNA: TGTGCCTGGACGTACGGCCAGAGCACTGAAGCTTTCTTT.